Sequencing of this TCR beta chain was carried out in a study of cytomegalovirus exposure and HLA in healthy donors. Whole-study findings and limits: TCR beta V- and J-gene trimming, according to a later analysis, was linked to a missense DCLRE1C variant.

Unmatched junction bases numbered 12, after V lost 0 bases and J lost 7 bases. Germline CDR1 is SGDLS and CDR2 is YYNGEE. The CDR3 consists of 17 residues. To note about this clone: Its antigen is as yet unknown.

This PCR relied on a set of 60 Vbeta primers and 13 Jbeta primers. Repertoires were generated with immunoSEQ multiplex PCR, while TCRdb's copy carries only in-frame clones and drops some. The data hold some 77,000 clones, with 70% to 80% observed a single time. This clonotype was sampled from a woman aged 45-60 years in good health and CMV-seropositive. The sequenced sample was PBMCs. The chain joins TRBV9 to TRBJ2-1; 8 positions match TRBD2. The CDR3 here is CASSVGNPGGWGNEQFF. The CDR3 DNA follows: TGTGCCAGCAGCGTAGGGAACCCGGGGGGGTGGGGGAATGAGCAGTTCTTC. The complete variable domain, with remaining parts taken from reference TRBV9 and TRBJ2-1, reads DSGVTQTPKHLITATGQRVTLRCSPRSGDLSVYWYQQSLDQGLQFLIQYYNGEERAKGNILERFSAQQFPDLHSELNLSSLELGDSALYFCASSVGNPGGWGNEQFFGPGTRLTVL.